This TCR beta chain emerged from a study of blood T cell repertoires in COVID-19. Study information: Italy, Spain and the United States were the sources of the convalescent and acute COVID-19 samples. In each case, the material was cDNA or gDNA derived from T cells, B-cell-depleted T cells, or PBMCs.

This clone was detected only once. Profiled with immunoSEQ multiplex PCR; TCRdb holds only in-frame clones, not every one. The data contain around 200,000 clones, 80% to 85% of them singletons. The CDR3 extends over 14 amino acids. Germline CDR1 MGHRA, CDR2 YSYEKL. Trimming took off 1 base at V and 0 bases at J, with 6 bases between the two ends. Input material: peripheral blood. This clonotype was sampled from an elderly woman with active or convalescent COVID-19. The rearrangement joins TRBV4-1 to TRBJ2-5; D remains unclear. The CDR3 bases are TGCGCCAGCAGCCAAGGCGCCTACCAAGAGACCCAGTACTTC. As protein: CASSQGAYQETQYF.